The rows below give T cell receptor beta chains drawn from one sample of a study of cytomegalovirus exposure and HLA in healthy donors. Sequencing was performed with immunoSEQ multiplex PCR; in TCRdb, only in-frame clones are kept and a portion is missing. This sample contains 200,000 or so clones. Sequencing was done on a sample of PBMCs. These receptors all stem from a girl aged 2-10 years in good health and CMV-seropositive. Both conserved end residues are trimmed from each CDR3. Fields, in order: CDR3 protein, CDR3 length, V gene.

CDR3aa: AWRSIGGGYT; len: 10; v_gene: TRBV30
CDR3aa: ASSSGTGVNQPQH; len: 13; v_gene: TRBV18
CDR3aa: SVVELLAEVTDTQY; len: 14; v_gene: TRBV29-1
CDR3aa: ASSYSQGAGNQPQH; len: 14; v_gene: TRBV6-6
CDR3aa: ASSLAGGQGSTGELF; len: 15; v_gene: TRBV11-1
CDR3aa: ASSFDRQGSAETQY; len: 14; v_gene: TRBV5-1
CDR3aa: ASSSQGIYEQY; len: 11; v_gene: TRBV2
CDR3aa: ASSPPGQGGYEQY; len: 13; v_gene: TRBV7-9
CDR3aa: ASLRGPIYSNQPQH; len: 14; v_gene: TRBV19
CDR3aa: ASGFVGRDLY; len: 10; v_gene: TRBV25-1
CDR3aa: ASSYGTVVEKLF; len: 12; v_gene: TRBV6-6
CDR3aa: ASSPRPGDETQY; len: 12; v_gene: TRBV18
CDR3aa: ASSVGTGVGYT; len: 11; v_gene: TRBV6-4
CDR3aa: ASSVGQSNNSPLH; len: 13; v_gene: TRBV9
CDR3aa: ASSFQSGTGGKEQY; len: 14; v_gene: TRBV11-2
CDR3aa: ASSESYQETQY; len: 11; v_gene: TRBV10-1
CDR3aa: ASSWGLAGSETQY; len: 13; v_gene: TRBV5-4
CDR3aa: ASSWEGLAGAGEQF; len: 14; v_gene: TRBV7-9
CDR3aa: ASSSEGYGYT; len: 10; v_gene: TRBV28
CDR3aa: ASSSLLDREYSNQPQH; len: 16; v_gene: TRBV27
CDR3aa: ASSAQAAEKLF; len: 11; v_gene: TRBV10-2
CDR3aa: ASTTGDRGNQPQH; len: 13; v_gene: TRBV2
CDR3aa: ASSRTGTYEQY; len: 11; v_gene: TRBV7-9
CDR3aa: AARSGGYT; len: 8; v_gene: TRBV28
CDR3aa: ASSVGGGAGYNEQF; len: 14; v_gene: TRBV9
CDR3aa: ASRDRAGYEQY; len: 11; v_gene: TRBV14
CDR3aa: ASSGGSSGANVLT; len: 13; v_gene: TRBV2
CDR3aa: ASSLAGTGITGELF; len: 14; v_gene: TRBV9
CDR3aa: AISESVFSGNTIY; len: 13; v_gene: TRBV10-3
CDR3aa: ASTDRSRIEQY; len: 11; v_gene: TRBV28
CDR3aa: ASVRSGVAKNIQY; len: 13; v_gene: TRBV6-1
CDR3aa: ASSQESGTTTDTQY; len: 14; v_gene: TRBV4-1
CDR3aa: ASSLVSGRAYNEQF; len: 14; v_gene: TRBV7-8
CDR3aa: ASSFLDRVGTQY; len: 12; v_gene: TRBV11-2
CDR3aa: ASSVGQGETEAF; len: 12; v_gene: TRBV2